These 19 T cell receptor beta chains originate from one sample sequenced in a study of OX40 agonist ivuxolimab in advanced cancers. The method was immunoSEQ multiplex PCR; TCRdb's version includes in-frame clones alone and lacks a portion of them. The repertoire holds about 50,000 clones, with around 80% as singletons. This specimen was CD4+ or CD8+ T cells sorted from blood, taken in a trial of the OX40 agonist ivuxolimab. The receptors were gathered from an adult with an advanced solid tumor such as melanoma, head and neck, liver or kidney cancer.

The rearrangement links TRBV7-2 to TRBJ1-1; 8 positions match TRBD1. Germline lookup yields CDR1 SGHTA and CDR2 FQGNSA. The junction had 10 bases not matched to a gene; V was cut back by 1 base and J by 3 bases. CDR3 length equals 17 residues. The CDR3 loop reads CASSLVPPTTGDTEAFF. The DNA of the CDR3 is TGTGCCAGCAGCTTAGTCCCCCCCACGACAGGGGACACTGAAGCTTTCTTT.

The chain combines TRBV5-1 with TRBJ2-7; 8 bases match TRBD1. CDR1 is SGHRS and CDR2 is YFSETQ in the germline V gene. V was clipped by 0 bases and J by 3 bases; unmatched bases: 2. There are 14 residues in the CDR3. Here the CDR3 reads CASSLDRGDYEQYF. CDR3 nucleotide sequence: TGCGCCAGCAGCTTGGACAGGGGGGACTACGAGCAGTACTTC.

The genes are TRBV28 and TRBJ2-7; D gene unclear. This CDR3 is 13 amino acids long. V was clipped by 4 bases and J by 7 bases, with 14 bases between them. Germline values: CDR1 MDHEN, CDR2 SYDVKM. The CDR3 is CASSYAPPREQYF. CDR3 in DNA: TGTGCCAGCAGTTACGCCCCACCTAGAGAGCAGTACTTC.

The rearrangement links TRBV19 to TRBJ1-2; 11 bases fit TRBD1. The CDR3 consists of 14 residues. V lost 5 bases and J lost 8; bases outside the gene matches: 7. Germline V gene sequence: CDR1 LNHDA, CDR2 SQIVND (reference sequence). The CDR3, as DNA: TGTGCCAGTAGTCCCGGGACAGGGGGAAAGGGCTACACCTTC. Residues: CASSPGTGGKGYTF.

Here the CDR3 DNA reads TGTGCCAGCAGCGTAGGTCGAGGTTCTTTAGAGCAGTACTTC. Translation: CASSVGRGSLEQYF. V and J are TRBV9 and TRBJ2-7; D gene ambiguous. From germline, CDR1 is SGDLS and CDR2 YYNGEE. Trimming removed 0 bases at V and 7 bases at J, with 14 bases between. The CDR3 runs to 14 residues.

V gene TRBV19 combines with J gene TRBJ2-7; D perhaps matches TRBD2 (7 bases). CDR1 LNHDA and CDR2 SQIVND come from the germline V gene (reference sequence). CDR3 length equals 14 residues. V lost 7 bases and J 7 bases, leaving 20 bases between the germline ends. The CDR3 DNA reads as TGTGCCAGTACCAGAGGGGGGGGCCGAAGGGAGCAGTACTTC. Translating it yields CASTRGGGRREQYF.

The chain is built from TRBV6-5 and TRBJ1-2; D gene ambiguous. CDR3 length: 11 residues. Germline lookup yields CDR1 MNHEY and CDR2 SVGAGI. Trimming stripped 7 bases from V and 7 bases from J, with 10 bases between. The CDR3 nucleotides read TGTGCCAGCACCAAGGGTGGTGGCTACACCTTC. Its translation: CASTKGGGYTF.

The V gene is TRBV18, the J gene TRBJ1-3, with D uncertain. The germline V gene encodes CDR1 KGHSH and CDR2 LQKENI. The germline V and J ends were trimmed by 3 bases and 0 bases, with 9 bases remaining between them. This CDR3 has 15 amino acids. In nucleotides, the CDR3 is TGTGCCAGCTCACCCTCAGACGACTCTGGAAACACCATATATTTT. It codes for CASSPSDDSGNTIYF.

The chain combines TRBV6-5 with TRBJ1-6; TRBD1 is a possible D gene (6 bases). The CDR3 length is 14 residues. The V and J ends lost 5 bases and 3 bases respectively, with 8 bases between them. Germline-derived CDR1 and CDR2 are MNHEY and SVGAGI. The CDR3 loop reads CASSLQGYNSPLHF. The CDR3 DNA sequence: TGTGCCAGCAGTCTACAGGGCTATAATTCACCCCTCCACTTT.

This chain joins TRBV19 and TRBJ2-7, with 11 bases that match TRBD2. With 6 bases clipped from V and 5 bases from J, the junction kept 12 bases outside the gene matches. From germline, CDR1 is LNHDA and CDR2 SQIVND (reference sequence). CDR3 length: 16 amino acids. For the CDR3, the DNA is TGTGCCAGTAGCTGGGTCTTAGCGGGAGGGCGAAACGAGCAGTACTTC. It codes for CASSWVLAGGRNEQYF.

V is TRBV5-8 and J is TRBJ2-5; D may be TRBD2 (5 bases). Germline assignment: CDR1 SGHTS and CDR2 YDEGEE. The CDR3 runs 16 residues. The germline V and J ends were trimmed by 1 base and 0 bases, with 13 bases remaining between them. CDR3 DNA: TGTGCCAGCAGCTTGTTGGACTCAATGTACCAAGAGACCCAGTACTTC. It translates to CASSLLDSMYQETQYF.

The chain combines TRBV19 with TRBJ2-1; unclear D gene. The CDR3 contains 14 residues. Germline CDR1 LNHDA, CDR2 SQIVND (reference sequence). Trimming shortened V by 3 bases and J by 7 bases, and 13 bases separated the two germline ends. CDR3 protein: CASSIQTFPNEQFF. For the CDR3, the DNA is TGTGCCAGTAGTATTCAGACTTTCCCTAATGAGCAGTTCTTC.

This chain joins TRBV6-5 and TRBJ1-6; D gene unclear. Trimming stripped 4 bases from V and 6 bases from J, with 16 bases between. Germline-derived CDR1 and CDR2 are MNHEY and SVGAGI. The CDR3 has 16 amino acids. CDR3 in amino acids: CASSSLWTDLNSPLHF. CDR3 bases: TGTGCCAGCAGTTCACTTTGGACGGACCTTAATTCACCCCTCCACTTT.

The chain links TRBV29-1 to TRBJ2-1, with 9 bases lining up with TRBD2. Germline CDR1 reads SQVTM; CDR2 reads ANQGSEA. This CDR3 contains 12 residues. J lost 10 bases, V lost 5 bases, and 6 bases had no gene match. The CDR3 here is CSVLAGLNEQFF. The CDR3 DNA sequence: TGCAGCGTTCTAGCGGGGTTGAACGAGCAGTTCTTC.

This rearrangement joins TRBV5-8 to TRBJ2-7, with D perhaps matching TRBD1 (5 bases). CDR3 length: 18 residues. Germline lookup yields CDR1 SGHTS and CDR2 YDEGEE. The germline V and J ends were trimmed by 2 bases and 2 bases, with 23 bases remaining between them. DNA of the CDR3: TGTGCCAGCAGCTTTGTGCTCCAGCTCCAGACAGTGGCCTACGAGCAGTACTTC. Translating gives CASSFVLQLQTVAYEQYF.

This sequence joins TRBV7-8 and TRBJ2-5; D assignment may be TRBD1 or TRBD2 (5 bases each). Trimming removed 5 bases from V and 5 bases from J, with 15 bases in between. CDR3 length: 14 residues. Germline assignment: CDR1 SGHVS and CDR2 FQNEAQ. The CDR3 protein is CASSRGRAMETQYF. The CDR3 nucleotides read TGTGCCAGCAGCCGGGGACGGGCTATGGAGACCCAGTACTTC. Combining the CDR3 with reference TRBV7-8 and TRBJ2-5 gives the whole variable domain GAGVSQSPRYKVAKRGQDVALRCDPISGHVSLFWYQQALGQGPEFLTYFQNEAQLDKSGLPSDRFFAERPEGSVSTLKIQRTQQEDSAVYLCASSRGRAMETQYFGPGTRLLVL.

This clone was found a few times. This chain's CDR3 is CATSPMGQGAHGYTF. In DNA form, the CDR3 reads TGTGCCACCAGCCCAATGGGACAGGGGGCTCATGGCTACACCTTC. The chain joins TRBV15 to TRBJ1-2, with 12 bases lining up with TRBD1. V was clipped by 5 bases and J by 6 bases; unmatched bases: 7. Germline V CDR1 and CDR2: LNHNV, YYDKDF (reference sequence). The CDR3 is made up of 15 amino acids.

Written as DNA, the CDR3 is TGTGCCAGCAGTATTAGATTGACACAAAGTCGGGCCAACGTCCTGACTTTC. Its protein product is CASSIRLTQSRANVLTF. The rearrangement uses TRBV28 and TRBJ2-6; no reliable D call. Germline V gene data show CDR1 as MDHEN and CDR2 as SYDVKM. This CDR3 has 17 residues. V was clipped by 5 bases and J by 5 bases, with 19 bases between them. Filled out from reference TRBV28 and TRBJ2-6, the complete variable domain reads DVKVTQSSRYLVKRTGEKVFLECVQDMDHENMFWYRQDPGLGLRLIYFSYDVKMKEKGDIPEGYSVSREKKERFSLILESASTNQTSMYLCASSIRLTQSRANVLTFGAGSRLTVL.

In nucleotides, the CDR3 is TGTGCCAGCAGTGAGGGGGGAGGGCCAACCAAAAACATTCAGTACTTC. It is translated as CASSEGGGPTKNIQYF. V and J are TRBV2 and TRBJ2-4; TRBD2 matches 7 bases. The CDR3 is made up of 16 amino acids. V dropped 3 bases and J dropped 2; count of bases not matched to a gene: 7. From germline, CDR1 is SNHLY and CDR2 FYNNEI.